The present T cell receptor beta chain was sequenced within a study of blood T cells in healthy people across ages. CDR1 and CDR2 from the germline V gene are SGHTA and FQGNSA. Trimming left V 5 bases short and J 3 bases short, with 10 bases between. The CDR3 totals 13 residues. The study, taken as a whole, reports: Older age went with lower TCR beta diversity per million T cells, in a roughly linear way. It was held that the diversity estimates obtained from one million T cells were underestimates. Long-lived and aged donors differed, with more naive CD4+ cells and higher diversity in the long-lived.

The use of a sample-barcoded 5' primer and a J-beta primer mix characterized a second PCR of roughly 6 to 11 cycles. TCRdb used MiXCR to reprocess the 5' RACE reads, holding one entry per CDR3 protein. The table has 650,000 to 700,000 distinct CDR3 sequences, 40% to 65% seen once. This clonotype was observed a few times. Its matching antigen is unknown. Sequencing used blood. The origin of this receptor is a woman older than 75 in good health. J is TRBJ1-2 and V is TRBV7-2; D remains unclear. Here the CDR3 reads CASSTGRYYGYTF. The DNA of the CDR3 is TGTGCCAGCAGCACTGGGCGATACTATGGCTACACCTTC.